This T cell receptor (beta chain) was captured in a study of T-cell memory formation after mild COVID-19. TCRdb reanalysed the 5' RACE reads using MiXCR and keeps one entry per CDR3 protein. Of under 600,000 distinct CDR3 sequences listed, less than 25% are singletons. Germline loops: CDR1 KGHDR, CDR2 SFDVKD. Deletions cut 5 bases from V and 8 bases from J, with 15 bases between. This CDR3 contains 14 residues. V and J are TRBV24-1 and TRBJ2-1; D might be TRBD1 or TRBD2, each matching 6 bases. This receptor was taken from an adult woman who had mild COVID-19 (a few samples of this study predate the infection). Cell type and time point are not known. Sequences were obtained from PBMCs or a T cell subset sorted from them (not recorded which). CDR3 residues: CATSGHREVDEQFF. The CDR3 DNA follows: TGTGCCACCAGTGGGCACAGGGAGGTCGATGAGCAGTTCTTC.